This paragraph covers one TCR beta chain sequence. Its antigen is not identified. This entry is derived from a study of Graves' ophthalmopathy and Graves' hyperthyroidism. In the study overall: Absence of ophthalmopathy within 18 months of follow-up defined stable hyperthyroidism. Study results and caveats: Blood also held most thyroid clonotypes expanded above 0.001 frequency. The model's ophthalmopathy progression predictions had about 71% sensitivity and 72.22% specificity.

Investigators amplified TCR beta CDR3 regions from RNA transcripts. Second-round multiplex PCR came after a first-round RT-PCR that employed HTBI primers. Each CDR3 protein is one row after TCRdb ran MiXCR on the multiplex PCR reads. The table records around 1,000,000 distinct CDR3 sequences, about two fifths of them present only once. Certain patients, namely those with other autoimmune diseases, uncontrolled infections, pregnancy or lactation, were excluded. Sequencing used peripheral blood or thyroid tissue (not recorded which). The clonotype comes from an adult man with Graves' hyperthyroidism.

CDR3 in DNA: TGTGCCAGCAGTGAAGCGCAGGGGAGCGCTGGCTACACCTTC. The encoded protein is CASSEAQGSAGYTF. V gene TRBV6-5 combines with J gene TRBJ1-2; weak D call: TRBD1 (6 bases). CDR1 MNHEY and CDR2 SVGAGI come from the germline V gene. V was shortened by 5 bases and J by 7 bases, with 17 bases between the two germline ends. There are 14 residues in the CDR3.